The next 8 T cell receptor beta chains were all read from a single sample in a study of vaccination and CD4 T cells after COVID-19. Once obtained from cultured CD4+ T cells, the DNA was sequenced using the Oncomine TCR Beta short-read assay. TCRdb reanalysed the PCR reads using MiXCR and keeps one entry per CDR3 protein. This sample has 8,400 or so distinct CDR3 sequences, with over 60% found just once. Which antigens these TCRs recognize remains unknown. Noted treatment: roughly 11-day PBMC culture with coronavirus spike peptide pools or control peptides (ViraFEST assay). Sequencing was done on a sample of CD4+ T cells from blood, cultured in vitro. The receptors originated from a human donor who had recovered from COVID-19.

The chain combines TRBV20-1 with TRBJ2-3; 13 bases are a match to TRBD2. CDR3 length: 18 amino acids. Trimming took 0 bases from V and 6 from J; bases not matched to a gene: 12. Germline V gene lookup returns CDR1 DFQATT and CDR2 SNEGSKA (reference sequence). CDR3 in amino acids: CSARDTRLAGGTRDTQYF. The CDR3 region has the DNA TGCAGTGCTAGAGACACCCGACTAGCGGGGGGCACCAGGGATACGCAGTATTTT.

J is TRBJ2-2 and V is TRBV7-2, with 10 bases lining up with TRBD2. Trimming cost V 5 bases and J 5 bases; bases outside gene matches: 5. The CDR3 totals 15 residues. Germline values: CDR1 SGHTA, CDR2 FQGNSA. CDR3 residues: CASSQRGGRTGELFF. CDR3 nucleotides: TGTGCCAGCAGCCAGCGGGGGGGCCGAACCGGGGAGCTGTTTTTT.

The chain combines TRBV20-1 with TRBJ2-3; D is uncertain. CDR1 is DFQATT and CDR2 is SNEGSKA in the germline V gene (reference sequence). The CDR3 runs 15 residues. The germline V and J ends were trimmed by 0 bases and 0 bases, with 10 bases remaining between them. The CDR3 region has the DNA TGCAGTGCTAGAGATACAGCCCCGAGCACAGATACGCAGTATTTT. Protein product: CSARDTAPSTDTQYF.

The sample holds a few counts of this clonotype. The V and J genes are TRBV7-9 and TRBJ1-6; TRBD1 agrees at 7 bases. Trimming took 4 bases from V and 10 from J; bases not matched to a gene: 10. The CDR3 spans 15 residues. Germline lookup yields CDR1 SEHNR and CDR2 FQNEAQ (reference sequence). CDR3 residues: CASSSETGWESPLHF. The CDR3 region has the DNA TGTGCCAGCAGCTCAGAGACAGGGTGGGAGTCACCCCTCCACTTT.

The sample holds a few counts of this clonotype. The chain joins TRBV7-2 to TRBJ2-3; 8 nucleotides match TRBD2. The trim removed 3 bases at V and 6 bases at J, leaving 11 bases unmatched. Germline CDR1 reads SGHTA; CDR2 reads FQGNSA. The CDR3 length is 16 residues. CDR3: CASSFLPGGTADTQYF. Written as DNA, the CDR3 is TGTGCCAGCAGCTTCTTACCGGGGGGGACTGCTGATACGCAGTATTTT.

V and J are TRBV19 and TRBJ1-1, with 7 nucleotides matching TRBD1. CDR3 length equals 14 residues. V lost 5 bases to trimming and J lost 2 bases; unmatched junction nucleotides: 5. CDR1 and CDR2 (germline): LNHDA, SQIVND (reference sequence). CDR3 in amino acids: CASSAGQSNTEAFF. The CDR3 DNA sequence: TGTGCCAGTAGTGCGGGACAGTCCAACACTGAAGCTTTCTTT.

Only a few counts were recorded for this clonotype. This chain links TRBV11-3 with TRBJ2-7; 7 bases fit TRBD1. The germline V gene encodes CDR1 SGHNT and CDR2 YENEEA. V was clipped by 6 bases and J by 0 bases; unmatched bases: 11. The CDR3 runs 16 residues. The CDR3 sequence: CASSPRDSTFSYEQYF. As DNA, the CDR3 is TGTGCCAGCAGTCCTAGGGACAGCACTTTCTCCTACGAGCAGTACTTC.

The chain carries TRBV7-8 and TRBJ2-5, with 8 bases identical to TRBD1. The germline V gene has CDR1 SGHVS and CDR2 FQNEAQ. The V and J ends lost 5 bases and 4 bases, in that order; junction bases with no gene match: 3. The CDR3 loop spans 13 amino acids. The chain's CDR3 is CASSRTGLETQYF. As DNA, the CDR3 is TGTGCCAGCAGCCGGACAGGGTTAGAGACCCAGTACTTC.